Presented here are 11 T cell receptor beta chains from one specimen sequenced in a study of cytomegalovirus exposure and HLA in healthy donors. Primers: 60 Vbeta forward and 13 Jbeta reverse. Profiling relied on immunoSEQ multiplex PCR, and the TCRdb table lists in-frame clones only, not all of them. The sample contains around 300,000 clones, approximately 70% of which appear only once. The sequenced material came from PBMCs. The receptors come from a female donor in good health and CMV-seronegative.

V and J are TRBV28 and TRBJ2-7; 11 nucleotides agree with TRBD2. The ends lost 3 bases at V and 6 bases at J; junction bases unmatched: 1. The germline CDR1 and CDR2 sequences are MDHEN and SYDVKM. The CDR3 runs to 13 residues. Here the CDR3 reads CASSLGTSGEQYF. The CDR3, as DNA: TGTGCCAGCAGTTTGGGGACTAGCGGCGAGCAGTACTTC.

V usage is TRBV5-1 and J usage is TRBJ2-5, with TRBD2 matching over 8 bases. With V trimmed by 0 bases and J by 5 bases, 9 bases remained unmatched. CDR3 size: 16 residues. Germline values: CDR1 SGHRS, CDR2 YFSETQ. This chain's CDR3 is CASSLAGTRGRETQYF. CDR3 sequence (DNA): TGCGCCAGCAGCTTGGCCGGGACTAGGGGGAGGGAGACCCAGTACTTC.

The J gene is TRBJ1-1, the V gene TRBV7-9; D is possibly TRBD1 (5 bases). CDR3 size: 13 residues. V was trimmed by 1 base and J by 4 bases, leaving 7 bases between them. Germline V gives CDR1 SEHNR, CDR2 FQNEAQ (reference sequence). CDR3 DNA sequence: TGTGCCAGCAGCTTAGAGGGGCCCACTGAAGCTTTCTTT. Its translation is CASSLEGPTEAFF.

The chain employs TRBV27 and TRBJ2-7, with D maybe TRBD1 (6 bases). CDR1 and CDR2 (germline): MNHEY, SMNVEV (reference sequence). V was clipped by 6 bases and J by 4 bases, with 10 bases between them. The CDR3 length is 12 residues. Here the CDR3 DNA reads TGTGCCAGCAGAACAGGGAGTTACGAGCAGTACTTC. Its translation is CASRTGSYEQYF.

As to this clone: The sample has other DNA sequences that encode this CDR3 too. The chain recombines TRBV5-6 with TRBJ2-7, with no clear D. There are 12 residues in the CDR3. V lost 1 base to trimming and J lost 4 bases, with 6 bases between them. Germline CDR1 is SGHDT and CDR2 is YYEEEE. The CDR3 reads CASSLRSYEQYF. The DNA of the CDR3 is TGTGCCAGCAGCTTGCGGAGTTACGAGCAGTACTTC.

This clone was seen a few times. The J gene is TRBJ2-7, the V gene TRBV29-1; unclear D gene. V gave up 4 bases and J gave up 6 bases, with 16 bases separating them. The CDR3 has 13 amino acids. From germline, CDR1 is SQVTM and CDR2 ANQGSEA. For the CDR3, the DNA is TGCAGCGTTGTTCCCGCAGTCTCTCCCGAGCAGTACTTC. Translating gives CSVVPAVSPEQYF.

The chain is built from TRBV27 and TRBJ2-7, with D maybe TRBD2 (6 bases). Germline V gives CDR1 MNHEY, CDR2 SMNVEV (reference sequence). The CDR3 is 14 amino acids. Deletions cut 6 bases from V and 2 bases from J, with 14 bases between. CDR3 coding DNA: TGTGCCAGCAGGAGCAGGGAGGAGGCCTACGAGCAGTACTTC. It encodes CASRSREEAYEQYF.

The gene calls are TRBV27 and TRBJ2-7, with D maybe TRBD1 (6 bases). The germline V and J ends were trimmed by 2 bases and 0 bases, with 14 bases remaining between them. CDR1 MNHEY and CDR2 SMNVEV come from the germline V gene (reference sequence). CDR3 length equals 16 residues. CDR3 nucleotides: TGTGCCAGCAGTTTAGAAGAGGGGACAAGCTCCTACGAGCAGTACTTC. It specifies CASSLEEGTSSYEQYF.

V and J are TRBV5-4 and TRBJ2-5; 7 nucleotides align to TRBD2. This CDR3 is built from 15 residues. Germline lookup yields CDR1 SGHNT and CDR2 YYREEE (reference sequence). V lost 4 bases and J lost 5; bases outside the gene matches: 11. The CDR3 region has the DNA TGTGCCAGCAGCCTAATCGGGACTACGGGGGAGACCCAGTACTTC. Amino acids: CASSLIGTTGETQYF.

The rearrangement links TRBV9 to TRBJ2-1, with 8 bases matching TRBD2. CDR1 is SGDLS and CDR2 is YYNGEE in the germline V gene. V trimming: 4 bases; J trimming: 8 bases; junction bases outside the gene matches: 8. The CDR3 runs 14 residues. The CDR3 DNA reads as TGTGCCAGCAGCCTCAGGACTAGCCCCCATGAGCAGTTCTTC. Encoded protein: CASSLRTSPHEQFF. Variable domain in full (rest from reference TRBV9 and TRBJ2-1): DSGVTQTPKHLITATGQRVTLRCSPRSGDLSVYWYQQSLDQGLQFLIQYYNGEERAKGNILERFSAQQFPDLHSELNLSSLELGDSALYFCASSLRTSPHEQFFGPGTRLTVL.

This chain connects TRBV4-1 to TRBJ1-2; a possible D gene is TRBD1 (5 bases). Germline CDR1 and CDR2: MGHRA and YSYEKL. CDR3 length: 15 residues. Deletions cut 0 bases from V and 2 bases from J, with 10 bases between. CDR3 region: CASSQEVAGNYGYTF. The CDR3 DNA sequence: TGCGCCAGCAGCCAAGAGGTGGCAGGGAACTATGGCTACACCTTC.